The clone carrying this T cell receptor beta chain appeared a few times. Antigen unknown. This specimen comes from a study of beta chain features in type 1 diabetes. Findings and caveats of the study: Equally in patients and controls, PCR might preferentially amplify shorter templates. When Type 1 diabetes patients were examined, their TCRB CDR3s proved moderately but significantly shorter in all four CD4+ subsets.

J lost 1 base, V lost 2 bases, and 5 bases had no gene match. Germline V gives CDR1 SGDLS, CDR2 YYNGEE. The CDR3 sequence is 16 residues long. Expressed TCRB transcripts were sequenced after all isolated RNA was converted to cDNA. Clones were read by immunoSEQ multiplex PCR, and TCRdb kept only the in-frame ones, dropping some. The table lists approximately 240,000 clones, under 20% of them singletons. The chain has TRBV9 and TRBJ2-2; 7 nucleotides align to TRBD2. The sequenced material came from naive CD4+ T cells from blood. The sequence derives from a man aged 30 to 39 with type 1 diabetes. CDR3 sequence: CASSVGGGRNTGELFF. The CDR3 nucleotides are TGTGCCAGCAGCGTGGGAGGCGGGAGGAACACCGGGGAGCTGTTTTTT.